This passage covers 31 T cell receptor beta chains from one sample sequenced in a study of cytomegalovirus exposure and HLA in healthy donors (dated 2017 in TCRdb). Libraries were made using the immunoSEQ multiplex PCR assay. For the multiplex PCR, a mixture combining 60 forward primers for TCR Vbeta segments and 13 reverse primers for TCR Jbeta segments was used. Drawn from immuneACCESS, this table holds only the in-frame rearrangements with V and J called that TCRdb kept. Clones are partly lost; checked studies trace under half to an unresolved V gene and leave the rest unexplained. The sample table lists under 200,000 clones, about 13% of them with a count of one. Less than 8.5% of the sample is in the top ten clones. The source material was PBMCs. The receptors were sampled from a man aged 50-59 years in good health and CMV-seropositive.

This clone turned up a few times. J is TRBJ2-7 and V is TRBV6-6; D remains unclear. The CDR3 runs 14 residues. The germline gives CDR1 MNHNY, CDR2 SVGAGI (reference sequence). V lost 2 bases and J lost 6, with 14 bases in between. CDR3 loop: CASSYGDRTGEQYF. The CDR3 DNA reads as TGTGCCAGCAGTTACGGCGATAGAACGGGCGAGCAGTACTTC.

CDR3 sequence (DNA): TGTGCCAGCAGCGTAGGCGGGCAGTTGAACGAGCAGTACTTC. Its translation: CASSVGGQLNEQYF. V usage is TRBV9 and J usage is TRBJ2-7; weak D call: TRBD2 (5 bases). With 0 bases removed from V and 5 bases from J, the gap between germline ends came to 12 bases. CDR3 size: 14 residues. Germline values: CDR1 SGDLS, CDR2 YYNGEE.

The chain is built from TRBV7-2 and TRBJ2-4; possible D gene TRBD1, 5 bases. Trimming removed 5 bases at V and 6 bases at J, with 17 bases between. Germline loops: CDR1 SGHTA, CDR2 FQGNSA. This CDR3 is built from 15 residues. CDR3 coding DNA: TGTGCCAGCAGCCCAACGGCCCGGCAGGGAAACATTCAGTACTTC. As protein: CASSPTARQGNIQYF.

The chain combines TRBV16 with TRBJ1-6, with TRBD1 matching over 9 bases. Germline V lookup: CDR1 KGHSY, CDR2 FQNENV. J gave up 10 bases and V 5 bases, and 9 bases lay outside the gene matches. The CDR3 covers 15 residues. DNA of the CDR3: TGTGCCAGCAGCGCCCCGGGACAGGGTAACTCACCCCTCCACTTT. It encodes CASSAPGQGNSPLHF.

This clone was observed a few times. This sequence joins TRBV9 and TRBJ1-1, with unresolved D. The CDR3 is 14 residues long. The germline V and J ends were trimmed by 0 bases and 0 bases, with 6 bases remaining between them. CDR1 SGDLS and CDR2 YYNGEE come from the germline V gene. DNA for the CDR3: TGTGCCAGCAGCGTAGGGCATCTGAACACTGAAGCTTTCTTT. As protein: CASSVGHLNTEAFF.

This chain uses TRBV4-3 with TRBJ1-1; D is ambiguous. V was shortened by 3 bases and J by 1 base, with 6 bases between the two germline ends. CDR1 is LGHNA and CDR2 is YSLEER in the germline V gene. The CDR3 runs to 13 residues. The CDR3 sequence: CASSHSKNTEAFF. The CDR3 region has the DNA TGCGCCAGCAGCCATTCCAAGAACACTGAAGCTTTCTTT.

The chain links TRBV5-4 to TRBJ2-1; possibly TRBD2 for D (5 bases). The CDR3 runs 15 residues. The ends were cut back, 9 bases at V and 0 bases at J, with 16 bases in the middle. From germline, CDR1 is SGHNT and CDR2 YYREEE (reference sequence). CDR3 DNA sequence: TGTGCCACTCGCCCCGGACTTCCCTCCTACAATGAGCAGTTCTTC. The encoded protein is CATRPGLPSYNEQFF.

This clone was seen a handful of times. This chain links TRBV7-2 with TRBJ1-6; the match to TRBD1 covers 8 bases. Germline lookup yields CDR1 SGHTA and CDR2 FQGNSA. The CDR3 has 17 residues. J gave up 9 bases and V 4 bases, and 14 bases lay outside the gene matches. CDR3: CASSSTGQGGAASPLHF. CDR3 nucleotide sequence: TGTGCCAGCAGCTCCACCGGACAGGGTGGCGCGGCTTCACCCCTCCACTTT.

This chain uses TRBV27 with TRBJ1-4; D not resolved. Trimming removed 5 bases from V and 8 bases from J, with 15 bases in between. Germline assignment: CDR1 MNHEY and CDR2 SMNVEV (reference sequence). This CDR3 spans 14 amino acids. The CDR3 spells CASSPEEGREKLFF. The CDR3 bases are TGTGCCAGCAGTCCGGAGGAGGGAAGGGAAAAACTGTTTTTT.

This clone has more than one count but fewer than ten. This rearrangement joins TRBV19 to TRBJ1-3; 7 positions agree with TRBD1. Germline V gene sequence: CDR1 LNHDA, CDR2 SQIVND (reference sequence). J gave up 0 bases and V 3 bases, and 2 bases lay outside the gene matches. This CDR3 contains 15 residues. The CDR3 sequence is CASSMGQSSGNTIYF. CDR3 DNA sequence: TGTGCCAGTAGTATGGGACAGAGCTCTGGAAACACCATATATTTT.

This clone was detected a few times. In DNA, the CDR3 is TGTGCCAGCAACTTTCGCGCGAACACCGGGGAGCTGTTTTTT. It encodes CASNFRANTGELFF. The chain joins TRBV27 to TRBJ2-2; no clear D gene. Looked up from germline, CDR1 is MNHEY and CDR2 is SMNVEV (reference sequence). The CDR3 runs 14 residues. V lost 7 bases to trimming and J lost 0 bases, with 9 bases between them.

CDR3 nucleotides: TGTGCCAGCAGCCCCATCAGGTCCCTAGCGGGGGATGGCGGGGAGCTGTTTTTT. Translation: CASSPIRSLAGDGGELFF. The rearrangement joins TRBV7-8 to TRBJ2-2; 10 nucleotides match TRBD2. This CDR3 comprises 18 residues. Trimming cost V 5 bases and J 7 bases; bases outside gene matches: 16. Germline CDR1 is SGHVS and CDR2 is FQNEAQ.

The chain couples TRBV27 to TRBJ2-3; the D gene is possibly TRBD2 (6 bases). This CDR3 is 18 amino acids long. V lost 4 bases to trimming and J lost 6 bases, with 26 bases between them. The germline CDR1 and CDR2 sequences are MNHEY and SMNVEV (reference sequence). CDR3: CASSSRMSQRVQSDTQYF. CDR3 bases: TGTGCCAGCAGTTCACGGATGAGTCAGCGGGTGCAATCGGATACGCAGTATTTT.

This clone was seen a few times. This chain links TRBV6-9 with TRBJ1-4; D not certain. This CDR3 is 13 amino acids long. CDR1 is MNHGY, CDR2 SVAAGI, per germline. The ends were cut back, 11 bases at V and 3 bases at J, with 13 bases in the middle. In nucleotides, the CDR3 is TGTGCCGGGGAGAGTACGTCTAATGAAAAACTGTTTTTT. This codes for CAGESTSNEKLFF.

This clone has more than one count but fewer than ten. The gene calls are TRBV7-9 and TRBJ2-3; possibly TRBD2 for D (6 bases). Germline CDR1 reads SEHNR; CDR2 reads FQNEAQ (reference sequence). The germline V and J ends were trimmed by 1 base and 2 bases, with 19 bases remaining between them. The CDR3 totals 18 residues. The CDR3 region has the DNA TGTGCCAGCAGCTTAGGGGCTAGCGCTTTCCTTAACACAGATACGCAGTATTTT. Translated: CASSLGASAFLNTDTQYF. Full variable domain (remainder filled in from reference TRBV7-9 and TRBJ2-3): DTGVSQNPRHKITKRGQNVTFRCDPISEHNRLYWYRQTLGQGPEFLTYFQNEAQLEKSRLLSDRFSAERPKGSFSTLEIQRTEQGDSAMYLCASSLGASAFLNTDTQYFGPGTRLTVL.

The table lists this clone with a few counts. Its ends do not fully match the called genes, so a read error is possible. The rearrangement links TRBV6-5 to TRBJ2-6; D is possibly TRBD1 (6 bases). CDR3 length: 15 residues. The germline V gene has CDR1 MNHEY and CDR2 SVGAGI. In DNA form, the CDR3 reads TGTGCCAGCAGTGGACAGTTCTCTGGGGCCAACGTCCTGGCTTTC. It encodes CASSGQFSGANVLAF.

This chain uses TRBV11-2 with TRBJ1-1, with no clear D. Germline loops: CDR1 SGHAT, CDR2 FQNNGV. The germline V and J ends were trimmed by 5 bases and 1 base, with 11 bases remaining between them. The CDR3 runs 14 residues. CDR3 in DNA: TGTGCCAGCAGCCATAGACAAACGAACACTGAAGCTTTCTTT. Its translation is CASSHRQTNTEAFF. Together with reference TRBV11-2 and TRBJ1-1, the CDR3 gives the full variable domain: EAGVAQSPRYKIIEKRQSVAFWCNPISGHATLYWYQQILGQGPKLLIQFQNNGVVDDSQLPKDRFSAERLKGVDSTLKIQPAKLEDSAVYLCASSHRQTNTEAFFGQGTRLTVV.

In this sample, this clone turned up a few times. The CDR3 DNA is TGCGCCAGCAGCAGCAGTGGGGCCGCTAACTATGGCTACACCTTC. Amino acids: CASSSSGAANYGYTF. The gene calls are TRBV5-1 and TRBJ1-2; D might be TRBD1 (5 bases). The CDR3 spans 15 residues. Trimming took 4 bases from V and 0 from J, leaving 13 bases between them. CDR1 is SGHRS and CDR2 is YFSETQ in the germline V gene.

This clone has just a few counts. The genes are TRBV7-9 and TRBJ1-3; D possibly corresponds to TRBD1 (6 bases). V was trimmed by 6 bases and J by 3 bases, leaving 12 bases between them. CDR1 SEHNR and CDR2 FQNEAQ come from the germline V gene (reference sequence). The CDR3 spans 14 residues. The CDR3 nucleotides are TGTGCCAGCAGTCGACAGGTCTTTGGAAACACCATATATTTT. It translates to CASSRQVFGNTIYF.

The chain carries TRBV5-1 and TRBJ1-2, with no clear D. In germline, CDR1 is SGHRS, CDR2 YFSETQ. V lost 4 bases and J 6 bases, leaving 10 bases between the germline ends. This CDR3 comprises 12 residues. Here the CDR3 reads CASSPPSDGYTF. The CDR3 DNA is TGCGCCAGCAGCCCGCCTTCGGATGGCTACACCTTC.

This sequence joins TRBV11-2 and TRBJ1-5; D is possibly TRBD1 (5 bases). The CDR3 is 15 amino acids. Between the trimmed V and J ends, which lost 5 bases and 0 bases, there was a span of 11 bases. CDR1 and CDR2 (germline): SGHAT, FQNNGV. The CDR3 bases are TGTGCCAGCAGCCCTGACAGTAATAGCAATCAGCCCCAGCATTTT. Protein: CASSPDSNSNQPQHF.

This clone was seen more than once but under ten times. The V and J genes are TRBV5-1 and TRBJ2-5; 9 positions match TRBD1. V lost 4 bases to trimming and J lost 2 bases; unmatched junction nucleotides: 3. Germline-derived CDR1 and CDR2 are SGHRS and YFSETQ. This CDR3 comprises 14 residues. As DNA, the CDR3 is TGCGCCAGCAGCCGGGACAGGGAGCAAGAGACCCAGTACTTC. Its protein is CASSRDREQETQYF.

This clone came up once. The chain is built from TRBV18 and TRBJ1-4, with 8 bases lining up with TRBD1. Germline lookup yields CDR1 KGHSH and CDR2 LQKENI. Trimming removed 1 base from V and 6 bases from J; junction bases left unmatched: 4. The CDR3 totals 15 residues. Here the CDR3 reads CASSPRAGGDEKLFF. Here the CDR3 DNA reads TGTGCCAGCTCACCACGGGCAGGGGGCGATGAAAAACTGTTTTTT. Together with reference TRBV18 and TRBJ1-4, the CDR3 gives the full variable domain: NAGVMQNPRHLVRRRGQEARLRCSPMKGHSHVYWYRQLPEEGLKFMVYLQKENIIDESGMPKERFSAEFPKEGPSILRIQQVVRGDSAAYFCASSPRAGGDEKLFFGSGTQLSVL.

The gene calls are TRBV9 and TRBJ2-2, with TRBD1 matching 9 bases. There are 16 residues in the CDR3. The trim removed 0 bases at V and 4 bases at J, leaving 4 bases unmatched. Germline values: CDR1 SGDLS, CDR2 YYNGEE. The CDR3 here is CASSVGTGAITGELFF. CDR3 nucleotide sequence: TGTGCCAGCAGCGTAGGGACAGGGGCAATCACCGGGGAGCTGTTTTTT.

V is TRBV28 and J is TRBJ1-2; D remains unclear. Trimming left V 6 bases short and J 5 bases short, with 19 bases between. Germline V CDR1 and CDR2: MDHEN, SYDVKM. The CDR3 spans 15 residues. CDR3 nucleotide sequence: TGTGCCAGCAGACCCTCCCTCGGAGGATTTTATGGCTACACCTTC. It yields the protein CASRPSLGGFYGYTF.

The V gene is TRBV30, the J gene TRBJ2-7; D is possibly TRBD2 (7 bases). Trimming removed 4 bases at V and 4 bases at J, with 17 bases between. CDR3 size: 14 residues. Germline-derived CDR1 and CDR2 are GTSNPN and SVGIG (reference sequence). CDR3 region: CAWTRPGGRYEQYF. The CDR3 nucleotides are TGTGCCTGGACCCGCCCGGGGGGCCGGTACGAGCAGTACTTC.

This clone occurred a few times. The chain recombines TRBV7-9 with TRBJ1-5; D gene uncertain. The CDR3 contains 13 residues. CDR1 is SEHNR, CDR2 FQNEAQ, per germline (reference sequence). Trimming removed 5 bases at V and 4 bases at J, with 9 bases between. Here the CDR3 DNA reads TGTGCCAGCAGCCGAGGAGAGAATCAGCCCCAGCATTTT. Its protein product is CASSRGENQPQHF.

DNA for the CDR3: TGTGCCAGTAGTCAGGGGATCGAAAACACCATATATTTT. It codes for CASSQGIENTIYF. V and J are TRBV19 and TRBJ1-3, with a tentative D call TRBD1 (6 bases). The V end lost 5 bases, the J end lost 6 bases, and 11 bases lay between the germline ends. There are 13 residues in the CDR3. Germline CDR1 reads LNHDA; CDR2 reads SQIVND (reference sequence).

The rearrangement joins TRBV9 to TRBJ1-2; no clear D. The V end lost 0 bases, the J end lost 6 bases, and 9 bases lay between the germline ends. CDR1 is SGDLS, CDR2 YYNGEE, per germline. The CDR3 is 13 residues long. Here the CDR3 DNA reads TGTGCCAGCAGCGTAGCCCCAAGAGATGGCTACACCTTC. Its translation: CASSVAPRDGYTF.

The rearrangement uses TRBV7-2 and TRBJ1-2; TRBD1 agrees at 9 bases. Germline CDR1 SGHTA, CDR2 FQGNSA. This CDR3 is 18 amino acids long. The trim removed 1 base at V and 0 bases at J, leaving 9 bases unmatched. The CDR3: CASSLVTGGDFTNYGYTF. DNA of the CDR3: TGTGCCAGCAGCTTAGTGACAGGGGGTGATTTTACTAACTATGGCTACACCTTC.

V usage is TRBV28 and J usage is TRBJ1-2, with D perhaps matching TRBD1 (5 bases). Germline-derived CDR1 and CDR2 are MDHEN and SYDVKM. This CDR3 has 13 amino acids. V lost 8 bases to trimming and J lost 7 bases, with 17 bases between them. CDR3 protein: CASLGGGVGGYTF. DNA of the CDR3: TGTGCCAGCCTTGGGGGGGGAGTGGGTGGCTACACCTTC.